Presented here are 27 T cell receptor beta chains from one specimen sequenced in a study of blood T cell repertoires in COVID-19. Sequenced by immunoSEQ multiplex PCR; TCRdb stores in-frame clones only, minus some. Among 120,000 to 150,000 clones listed, roughly 90% were seen once. Sequencing input: PBMCs or T cells enriched from blood (not recorded which). Receptors were obtained from a woman in her 30s with acute COVID-19.

The chain recombines TRBV18 with TRBJ1-3, with D maybe TRBD1 (6 bases). The CDR3 runs 14 residues. Germline V gene lookup returns CDR1 KGHSH and CDR2 LQKENI. V lost 10 bases to trimming and J lost 0 bases, with 13 bases between them. CDR3 sequence (DNA): TGTGCCACCGTCAGGGGTTCCTCTGGAAACACCATATATTTT. It encodes CATVRGSSGNTIYF.

This sequence joins TRBV3-1 (or the pseudogene TRBV3-2) and TRBJ2-7; D is undetermined. The germline CDR1 and CDR2 sequences are LGHDT and YNNKEL (reference sequence). The CDR3 runs 16 residues. V was shortened by 0 bases and J by 0 bases, with 12 bases between the two germline ends. The DNA for the CDR3 is TGTGCCAGCAGCCAAGAGGGCCTCACCAACTCCTACGAGCAGTACTTC. Its protein is CASSQEGLTNSYEQYF.

The CDR3 DNA follows: TGCGCCAGCAGTCAATCTCCATGGCGGAACGGTAGCAATCAGCCCCAGCATTTT. Its translation: CASSQSPWRNGSNQPQHF. V gene TRBV23-1 combines with J gene TRBJ1-5; no reliable D call. TRBV23-1 counts as an open reading frame of uncertain function. CDR3 size: 18 residues. The V end lost 0 bases, the J end lost 0 bases, and 15 bases lay between the germline ends.

The gene calls are TRBV9 and TRBJ2-3; 10 nucleotides match TRBD2. CDR3 length equals 16 residues. Germline CDR1 and CDR2: SGDLS and YYNGEE. V gave up 3 bases and J gave up 0 bases; unmatched junction bases: 4. CDR3 nucleotides: TGTGCCAGCAGCGCTGGACTAGCGGCTAGCACAGATACGCAGTATTTT. It translates to CASSAGLAASTDTQYF. Full variable domain (remainder filled in from reference TRBV9 and TRBJ2-3): DSGVTQTPKHLITATGQRVTLRCSPRSGDLSVYWYQQSLDQGLQFLIQYYNGEERAKGNILERFSAQQFPDLHSELNLSSLELGDSALYFCASSAGLAASTDTQYFGPGTRLTVL.

In this sample, this clone turned up a few times. The J gene is TRBJ1-1, the V gene TRBV3-1 (or the pseudogene TRBV3-2), with 8 bases fitting TRBD1. This CDR3 has 12 amino acids. After removal of 4 bases from V and 11 bases from J, the junction contained 6 bases not matched to a gene. Germline loops: CDR1 LGHDT, CDR2 YNNKEL (reference sequence). CDR3 region: CASSPDRAAAFF. CDR3 sequence (DNA): TGTGCCAGCAGCCCGGACAGGGCGGCGGCTTTCTTT.

The chain is built from TRBV2 and TRBJ2-1; a possible D gene is TRBD2 (5 bases). Germline V CDR1 and CDR2: SNHLY, FYNNEI. The V and J ends lost 5 bases and 5 bases respectively, with 10 bases between them. The CDR3 has 13 amino acids. CDR3 nucleotides: TGTGCCAGCAGTTACCCGGGGAACAATGAGCAGTTCTTC. The encoded protein is CASSYPGNNEQFF.

The gene calls are TRBV28 and TRBJ2-2, with D hard to call. The germline gives CDR1 MDHEN, CDR2 SYDVKM. Trimming cost V 1 base and J 7 bases, with 4 bases left between them. The CDR3 contains 12 residues. The CDR3 sequence: CASSLSVGELFF. The CDR3 DNA reads as TGTGCCAGCAGTTTATCTGTCGGGGAGCTGTTTTTT.

V gene TRBV7-2 combines with J gene TRBJ2-7; 11 bases agree with TRBD2. This CDR3 spans 14 amino acids. Germline CDR1 SGHTA, CDR2 FQGNSA. J gave up 4 bases and V 5 bases, and 4 bases lay outside the gene matches. As DNA, the CDR3 is TGTGCCAGCAGCACACTAGCGGGAGTATACGAGCAGTACTTC. Residues: CASSTLAGVYEQYF.

The CDR3 DNA sequence: TGTGCCAGCAGCTGGAGAACAGGGGTTGATAATGAGCAGTTCTTC. Translated: CASSWRTGVDNEQFF. The chain recombines TRBV5-8 with TRBJ2-1, with TRBD1 matching 7 bases. Germline CDR1 is SGHTS and CDR2 is YDEGEE. The length of the CDR3 is 15 residues. The V and J ends lost 3 bases and 7 bases, in that order; junction bases with no gene match: 10.

The gene calls are TRBV27 and TRBJ1-1, with D possibly TRBD1 on 5 matching bases. The CDR3 contains 15 residues. CDR1 is MNHEY and CDR2 is SMNVEV in the germline V gene (reference sequence). Trimming removed 5 bases at V and 1 base at J, with 14 bases between. The CDR3 DNA reads as TGTGCCAGCAGTCTCAACAGGACCCCGAACACTGAAGCTTTCTTT. This encodes CASSLNRTPNTEAFF.

This clone appeared once. This chain joins TRBV7-9 and TRBJ1-1; D may be TRBD1 (5 bases). CDR1 is SEHNR and CDR2 is FQNEAQ in the germline V gene (reference sequence). Trimming cost V 1 base and J 11 bases, with 11 bases left between them. This CDR3 has 12 amino acids. The CDR3 region is CASSLDRSPAFF. For the CDR3, the DNA is TGTGCCAGCAGCTTAGACAGGTCTCCCGCTTTCTTT.

The count of this clone is one. The V and J genes are TRBV7-2 and TRBJ2-7, with 10 bases that match TRBD1. Per germline, CDR1 SGHTA and CDR2 FQGNSA. Trimming removed 7 bases from V and 4 bases from J; junction bases left unmatched: 7. The CDR3 contains 14 residues. CDR3 in amino acids: CASMPGQGSYEQYF. As DNA, the CDR3 is TGTGCCAGCATGCCGGGACAGGGGAGTTACGAGCAGTACTTC.

The chain has TRBV2 and TRBJ2-3; TRBD1 is a possible D gene (5 bases). CDR3 size: 11 residues. The V and J ends lost 7 bases and 5 bases respectively, with 7 bases between them. Germline V gene lookup returns CDR1 SNHLY and CDR2 FYNNEI. CDR3 DNA: TGTGCCAGCACCAGGGAAGATACGCAGTATTTT. Protein: CASTREDTQYF.

This clone was seen once. The chain recombines TRBV28 with TRBJ2-7; 10 nucleotides agree with TRBD2. V gave up 6 bases and J gave up 6 bases; unmatched junction bases: 17. The CDR3 extends over 17 amino acids. CDR1 and CDR2 from the germline V gene are MDHEN and SYDVKM. CDR3 DNA: TGTGCCAGCAGGAGCGGGAGGGGGCTTCCTCGGTCTGCCGAGCAGTACTTC. This translates into CASRSGRGLPRSAEQYF.

V usage is TRBV7-9 and J usage is TRBJ2-5; TRBD1 matches at 7 bases. V lost 3 bases to trimming and J lost 0 bases; unmatched junction nucleotides: 16. The length of the CDR3 is 19 residues. CDR1 is SEHNR, CDR2 FQNEAQ, per germline (reference sequence). DNA for the CDR3: TGTGCCAGCAGCTTGTACCTCGGGTCCGGGACAGTTTACCAAGAGACCCAGTACTTC. This encodes CASSLYLGSGTVYQETQYF.

About this clone: The sample carries other DNA sequences with the same CDR3. This chain uses TRBV7-9 with TRBJ1-5, with 10 bases that match TRBD1. The germline V gene has CDR1 SEHNR and CDR2 FQNEAQ (reference sequence). This CDR3 is 14 amino acids long. After removal of 5 bases from V and 4 bases from J, the junction contained 2 bases not matched to a gene. The CDR3 spells CASSPGQGNQPQHF. Here the CDR3 DNA reads TGTGCCAGCAGCCCGGGACAGGGGAATCAGCCCCAGCATTTT.

This clone was recorded a few times. The sample carries other DNA sequences with the same CDR3. The gene calls are TRBV28 and TRBJ1-3; maybe TRBD1 (5 bases). The V gene's germline CDR1 is MDHEN and CDR2 SYDVKM. This CDR3 is built from 14 residues. V lost 6 bases to trimming and J lost 0 bases, with 9 bases between them. CDR3 residues: CASRTASSGNTIYF. Here the CDR3 DNA reads TGTGCCAGCAGGACAGCGAGCTCTGGAAACACCATATATTTT.

J is TRBJ2-3 and V is TRBV15; 9 bases are a match to TRBD2. The V gene end was trimmed by 5 bases and the J gene end by 0 bases; junction bases not matched to a gene: 12. The CDR3 spans 18 residues. Germline-derived CDR1 and CDR2 are LNHNV and YYDKDF (reference sequence). DNA of the CDR3: TGTGCCACCAGCGAGATCTTGGCTAGCGGGACTAGCACAGATACGCAGTATTTT. This codes for CATSEILASGTSTDTQYF. The full variable domain, its missing parts supplied by reference TRBV15 and TRBJ2-3, is DAMVIQNPRYQVTQFGKPVTLSCSQTLNHNVMYWYQQKSSQAPKLLFHYYDKDFNNEADTPDNFQSRRPNTSFCFLDIRSPGLGDTAMYLCATSEILASGTSTDTQYFGPGTRLTVL.

The chain has TRBV6-4 and TRBJ2-3; 11 nucleotides line up with TRBD2. The CDR3 is 15 amino acids. CDR1 and CDR2 from the germline V gene are MRHNA and SNTAGT. V was pared by 5 bases and J by 5 bases, with 6 bases of the junction left unmatched. The CDR3 nucleotides read TGTGCCAGCAGTCCTACTAGCGGGGGACTAGATACGCAGTATTTT. Translation: CASSPTSGGLDTQYF.

Only one count was recorded for this clone. The chain uses TRBV5-1 and TRBJ2-6; 9 nucleotides match TRBD2. The CDR3 is 17 residues long. The germline gives CDR1 SGHRS, CDR2 YFSETQ. V lost 4 bases to trimming and J lost 0 bases; unmatched junction nucleotides: 5. The CDR3 DNA follows: TGCGCCAGCAGCCCCGGGACTAGCAGCTCTGGGGCCAACGTCCTGACTTTC. Its translation is CASSPGTSSSGANVLTF.

The CDR3 spells CASRRGPAPQETQYF. CDR3 bases: TGTGCCAGCAGAAGAGGTCCCGCCCCACAAGAGACCCAGTACTTC. This rearrangement joins TRBV5-4 to TRBJ2-5; D is unclear. Germline V gene lookup returns CDR1 SGHNT and CDR2 YYREEE (reference sequence). The CDR3 spans 15 residues. V gave up 5 bases and J gave up 2 bases, with 16 bases separating them. Full variable domain (missing parts from reference TRBV5-4 and TRBJ2-5): ETGVTQSPTHLIKTRGQQVTLRCSSQSGHNTVSWYQQALGQGPQFIFQYYREEENGRGNFPPRFSGLQFPNYSSELNVNALELDDSALYLCASRRGPAPQETQYFGPGTRLLVL.

This chain's CDR3 is CASSEQSSYNEQFF. As DNA, the CDR3 is TGCGCCAGCAGCGAACAGAGCTCCTACAATGAGCAGTTCTTC. The chain combines TRBV5-1 with TRBJ2-1; D ambiguous. The V gene's germline CDR1 is SGHRS and CDR2 YFSETQ. The CDR3 loop spans 14 amino acids. The ends were cut back, 4 bases at V and 0 bases at J, with 8 bases in the middle. Together with reference TRBV5-1 and TRBJ2-1, the CDR3 gives the full variable domain: KAGVTQTPRYLIKTRGQQVTLSCSPISGHRSVSWYQQTPGQGLQFLFEYFSETQRNKGNFPGRFSGRQFSNSRSEMNVSTLELGDSALYLCASSEQSSYNEQFFGPGTRLTVL.

The rearrangement uses TRBV29-1 and TRBJ2-3, with 9 bases that match TRBD1. The CDR3 is 13 residues long. CDR1 SQVTM and CDR2 ANQGSEA come from the germline V gene. With 5 bases clipped from V and 4 bases from J, the junction kept 4 bases outside the gene matches. The CDR3 reads CSVTGGAADTQYF. CDR3 coding DNA: TGCAGCGTTACAGGGGGCGCCGCAGATACGCAGTATTTT.

V gene TRBV6-5 combines with J gene TRBJ2-2, with D maybe TRBD1 (5 bases). The CDR3 extends over 14 amino acids. V lost 6 bases and J lost 0, with 8 bases in between. The germline V gene has CDR1 MNHEY and CDR2 SVGAGI. Here the CDR3 reads CASRDIANTGELFF. CDR3 sequence (DNA): TGTGCCAGCAGGGACATAGCGAACACCGGGGAGCTGTTTTTT.

V gene TRBV5-1 combines with J gene TRBJ1-5; D remains ambiguous. The CDR3 has 15 amino acids. V was cut by 0 bases and J by 5 bases, with 12 bases left in between. Germline CDR1 is SGHRS and CDR2 is YFSETQ. The CDR3 region is CASSLDGFPDQPQHF. DNA of the CDR3: TGCGCCAGCAGCTTGGACGGGTTCCCAGATCAGCCCCAGCATTTT.

The chain carries TRBV6-5 and TRBJ2-5; 8 nucleotides agree with TRBD1. The CDR3 length is 16 residues. The germline V gene encodes CDR1 MNHEY and CDR2 SVGAGI. V trimming: 1 base; J trimming: 5 bases; junction bases outside the gene matches: 9. The CDR3 DNA reads as TGTGCCAGCAGTTACTGGCAGGGGGCTCTGTTGGAGACCCAGTACTTC. It specifies CASSYWQGALLETQYF.

The CDR3 is CASKPRADSPLHF. In DNA form, the CDR3 reads TGTGCCAGTAAACCCAGGGCGGATTCACCCCTCCACTTT. The J gene is TRBJ1-6, the V gene TRBV19; possible D gene TRBD1, 5 bases. This CDR3 has 13 residues. Germline V lookup: CDR1 LNHDA, CDR2 SQIVND (reference sequence). Deletions cut 7 bases from V and 8 bases from J, with 12 bases between. Looking up the rest from reference TRBV19 and TRBJ1-6 gives the full variable domain: DGGITQSPKYLFRKEGQNVTLSCEQNLNHDAMYWYRQDPGQGLRLIYYSQIVNDFQKGDIAEGYSVSREKKESFPLTVTSAQKNPTAFYLCASKPRADSPLHFGNGTRLTVT.